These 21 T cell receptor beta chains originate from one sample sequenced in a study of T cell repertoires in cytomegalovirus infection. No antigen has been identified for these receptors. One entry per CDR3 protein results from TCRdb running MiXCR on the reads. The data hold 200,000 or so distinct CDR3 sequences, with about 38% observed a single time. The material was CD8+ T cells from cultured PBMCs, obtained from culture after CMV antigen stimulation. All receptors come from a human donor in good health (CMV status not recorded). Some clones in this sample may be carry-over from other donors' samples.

The CDR3 sequence: CSVGDLNTGELFF. CDR3 nucleotides: TGCAGCGTTGGGGACTTGAACACCGGGGAGCTGTTTTTT. The chain joins TRBV29-1 to TRBJ2-2; maybe TRBD2 (6 bases). The length of the CDR3 is 13 residues. V lost 4 bases to trimming and J lost 1 base, with 7 bases between them. Germline V lookup: CDR1 SQVTM, CDR2 ANQGSEA.

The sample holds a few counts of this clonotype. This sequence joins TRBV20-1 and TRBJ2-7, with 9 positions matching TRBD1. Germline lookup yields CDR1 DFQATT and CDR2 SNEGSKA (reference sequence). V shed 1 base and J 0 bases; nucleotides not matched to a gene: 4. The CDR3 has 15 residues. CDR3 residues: CSARAGQGRSYEQYF. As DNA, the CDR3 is TGCAGTGCTAGAGCGGGACAGGGACGCTCCTACGAGCAGTACTTC.

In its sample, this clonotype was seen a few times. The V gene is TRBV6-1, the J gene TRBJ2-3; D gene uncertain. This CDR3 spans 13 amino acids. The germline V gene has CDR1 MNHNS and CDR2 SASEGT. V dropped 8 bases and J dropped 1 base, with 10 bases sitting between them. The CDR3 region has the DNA TGTGCCAGCTCACCTTTGGGCACAGATACGCAGTATTTT. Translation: CASSPLGTDTQYF.

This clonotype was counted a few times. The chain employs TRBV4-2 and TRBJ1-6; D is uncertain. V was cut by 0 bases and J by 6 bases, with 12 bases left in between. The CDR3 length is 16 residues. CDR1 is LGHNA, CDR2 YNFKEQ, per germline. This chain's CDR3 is CASSQEQQALNSPLHF. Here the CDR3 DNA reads TGTGCCAGCAGCCAAGAACAGCAGGCTCTTAATTCACCCCTCCACTTT.

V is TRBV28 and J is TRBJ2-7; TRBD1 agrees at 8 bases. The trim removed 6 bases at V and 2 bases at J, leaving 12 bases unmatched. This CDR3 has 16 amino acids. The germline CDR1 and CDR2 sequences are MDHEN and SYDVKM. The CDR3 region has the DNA TGTGCCAGCAGCTGGACAGGGCCCTTTAGACCCTACGAGCAGTACTTC. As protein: CASSWTGPFRPYEQYF.

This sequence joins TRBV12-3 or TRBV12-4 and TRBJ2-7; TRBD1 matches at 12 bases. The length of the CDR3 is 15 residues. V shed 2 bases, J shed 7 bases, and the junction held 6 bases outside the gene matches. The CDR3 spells CASSLSGQGAQEQYF. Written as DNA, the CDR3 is TGTGCCAGCAGTTTATCGGGACAGGGGGCGCAAGAGCAGTACTTC.

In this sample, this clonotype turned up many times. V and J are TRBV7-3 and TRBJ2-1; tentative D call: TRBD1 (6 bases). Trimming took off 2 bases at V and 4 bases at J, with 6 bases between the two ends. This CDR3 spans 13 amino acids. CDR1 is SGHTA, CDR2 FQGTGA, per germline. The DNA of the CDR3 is TGTGCCAGCAGCTTAGGACAGTACAATGAGCAGTTCTTC. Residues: CASSLGQYNEQFF.

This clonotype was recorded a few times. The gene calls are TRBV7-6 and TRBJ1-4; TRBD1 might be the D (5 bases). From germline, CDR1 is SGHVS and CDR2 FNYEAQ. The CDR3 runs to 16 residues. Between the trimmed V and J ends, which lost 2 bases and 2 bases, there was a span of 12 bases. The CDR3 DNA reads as TGTGCCAGCAGCTTAATGGAGGGGCCTACTAATGAAAAACTGTTTTTT. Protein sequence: CASSLMEGPTNEKLFF.

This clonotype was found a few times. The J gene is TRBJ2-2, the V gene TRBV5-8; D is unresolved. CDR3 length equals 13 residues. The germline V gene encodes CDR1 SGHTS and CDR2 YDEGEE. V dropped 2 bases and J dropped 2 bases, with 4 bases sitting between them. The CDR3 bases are TGTGCCAGCAGCTTTGATAACACCGGGGAGCTGTTTTTT. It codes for CASSFDNTGELFF.

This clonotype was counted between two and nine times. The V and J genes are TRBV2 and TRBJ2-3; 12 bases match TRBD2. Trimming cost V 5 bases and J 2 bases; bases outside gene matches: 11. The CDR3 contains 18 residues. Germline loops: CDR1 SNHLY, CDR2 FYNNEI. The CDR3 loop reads CASSNPLAGGLHTDTQYF. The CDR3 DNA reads TGTGCCAGCAGTAACCCACTAGCGGGGGGACTCCACACAGATACGCAGTATTTT.

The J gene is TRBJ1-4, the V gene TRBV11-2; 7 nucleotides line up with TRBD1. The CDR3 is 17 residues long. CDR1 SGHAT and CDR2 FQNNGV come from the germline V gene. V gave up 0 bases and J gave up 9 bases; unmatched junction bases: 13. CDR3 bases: TGTGCCAGCAGCTTAGACCCTCGGACAGGCTCGGTTAAAAAACTGTTTTTT. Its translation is CASSLDPRTGSVKKLFF.

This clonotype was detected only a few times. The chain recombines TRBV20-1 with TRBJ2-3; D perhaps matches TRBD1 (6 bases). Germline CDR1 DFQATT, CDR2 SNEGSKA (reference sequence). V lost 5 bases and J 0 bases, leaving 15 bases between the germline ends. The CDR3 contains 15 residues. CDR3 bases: TGCAGTGCTCATTTGGGACACCCAAGCACAGATACGCAGTATTTT. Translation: CSAHLGHPSTDTQYF.

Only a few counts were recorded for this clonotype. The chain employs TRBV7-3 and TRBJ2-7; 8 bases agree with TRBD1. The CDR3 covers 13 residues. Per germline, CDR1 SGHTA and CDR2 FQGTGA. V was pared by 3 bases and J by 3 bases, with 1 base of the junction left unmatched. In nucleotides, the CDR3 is TGTGCCAGCAGCTTCGACAGGGGCTACGAGCAGTACTTC. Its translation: CASSFDRGYEQYF.

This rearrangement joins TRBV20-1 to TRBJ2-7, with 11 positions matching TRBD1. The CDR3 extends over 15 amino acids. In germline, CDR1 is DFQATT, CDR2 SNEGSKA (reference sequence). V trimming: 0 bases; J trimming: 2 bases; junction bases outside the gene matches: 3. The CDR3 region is CSARDWDRGTYEQYF. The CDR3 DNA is TGCAGTGCTAGAGATTGGGACAGGGGGACCTACGAGCAGTACTTC.

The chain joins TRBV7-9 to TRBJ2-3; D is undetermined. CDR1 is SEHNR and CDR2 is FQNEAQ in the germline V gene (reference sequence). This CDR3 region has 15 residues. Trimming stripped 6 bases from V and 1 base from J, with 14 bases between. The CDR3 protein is CASSSYAGRTDTQYF. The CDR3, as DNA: TGTGCCAGCAGTTCCTACGCCGGACGCACAGATACGCAGTATTTT.

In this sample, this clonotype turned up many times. The CDR3 is CASSIGETYYGYTF. CDR3 bases: TGTGCCAGCTCAATCGGGGAAACATACTATGGCTACACCTTC. The J gene is TRBJ1-2, the V gene TRBV18, with D uncertain. Looked up from germline, CDR1 is KGHSH and CDR2 is LQKENI. This CDR3 comprises 14 residues. Trimming shortened V by 5 bases and J by 3 bases, and 13 bases separated the two germline ends.

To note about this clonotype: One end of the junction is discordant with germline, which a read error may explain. CDR3 sequence reads: CASSQEISGAEQFF. The CDR3 bases are TGTGCCAGCAGCCAAGAGATAAGCGGGGCCGAGCAGTTCTTC. The rearrangement links TRBV4-1 to TRBJ2-1, with 7 bases identical to TRBD2. The CDR3 is 14 amino acids. Germline values: CDR1 MGHRA, CDR2 YSYEKL.

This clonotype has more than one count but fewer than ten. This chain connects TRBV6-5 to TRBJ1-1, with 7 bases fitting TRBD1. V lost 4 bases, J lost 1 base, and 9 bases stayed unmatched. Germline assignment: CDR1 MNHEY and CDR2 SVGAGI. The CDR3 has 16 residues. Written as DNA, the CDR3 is TGTGCCAGCAGTTCCCGGACAGGTCCTCCGAACACTGAAGCTTTCTTT. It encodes CASSSRTGPPNTEAFF.

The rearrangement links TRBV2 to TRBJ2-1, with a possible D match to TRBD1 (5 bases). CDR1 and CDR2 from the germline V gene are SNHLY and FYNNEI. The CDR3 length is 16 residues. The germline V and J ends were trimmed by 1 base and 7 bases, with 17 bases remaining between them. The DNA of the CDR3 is TGTGCCAGCAGTGAAGGGGGCCGACCAAGGAGTAATGAGCAGTTCTTC. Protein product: CASSEGGRPRSNEQFF.

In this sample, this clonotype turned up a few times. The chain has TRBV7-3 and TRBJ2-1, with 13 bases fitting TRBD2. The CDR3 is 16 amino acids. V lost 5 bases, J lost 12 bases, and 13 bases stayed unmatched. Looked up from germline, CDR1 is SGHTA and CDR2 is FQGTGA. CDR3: CASSPLGGTSGTRQFF. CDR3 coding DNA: TGTGCCAGCAGCCCTCTAGGGGGGACTAGCGGGACCAGGCAGTTCTTC.

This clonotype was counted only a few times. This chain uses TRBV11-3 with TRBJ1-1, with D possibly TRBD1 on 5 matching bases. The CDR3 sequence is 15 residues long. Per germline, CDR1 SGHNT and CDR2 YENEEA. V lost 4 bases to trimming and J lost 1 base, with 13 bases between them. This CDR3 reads CASSSSRQTNTEAFF. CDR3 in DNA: TGTGCCAGCAGCTCCTCAAGACAGACGAACACTGAAGCTTTCTTT.